This is a list of T cell receptor beta chains from one sample in a study of cytomegalovirus exposure and HLA in healthy donors. Using immunoSEQ multiplex PCR, the repertoire was profiled, and TCRdb retains in-frame clones only, with some absent. This table has about 130,000 clones, over 15% appearing once. Sequencing used PBMCs. These receptors were collected from a female donor in good health and CMV-seropositive. Each CDR3 is given with its conserved first and last residue. The size entry is marked missing in some rows and otherwise reads once, few, many or a size class.

v_gene	abundance	len	j_gene	CDR3aa
TRBV9	few	14	TRBJ2-7	CASSAGQGADEQYF
TRBV7-2	few	15	TRBJ2-5	CASSLGRTSGGALYF
TRBV5-4	few	16	TRBJ1-1	CASSLEQVLIGTEAFF
TRBV28	few	13	TRBJ1-1	CASSFGFGGVAFF
TRBV10-3	.	13	TRBJ1-2	CAIKSQDPYGYTF
TRBV7-3	.	19	TRBJ2-7	CASSFRLAGGPTFSYEQYF
TRBV6-5	few	14	TRBJ1-1	CASSYTTGSNEAFF
TRBV29-1	few	15	TRBJ2-1	CSADGLAGGYNEQFF
TRBV9	few	15	TRBJ2-3	CASSWRGSWADTQYF
TRBV28	.	12	TRBJ1-2	CATQTLNYGYTF
TRBV4-3	few	13	TRBJ1-1	CASSQRRGREAFF